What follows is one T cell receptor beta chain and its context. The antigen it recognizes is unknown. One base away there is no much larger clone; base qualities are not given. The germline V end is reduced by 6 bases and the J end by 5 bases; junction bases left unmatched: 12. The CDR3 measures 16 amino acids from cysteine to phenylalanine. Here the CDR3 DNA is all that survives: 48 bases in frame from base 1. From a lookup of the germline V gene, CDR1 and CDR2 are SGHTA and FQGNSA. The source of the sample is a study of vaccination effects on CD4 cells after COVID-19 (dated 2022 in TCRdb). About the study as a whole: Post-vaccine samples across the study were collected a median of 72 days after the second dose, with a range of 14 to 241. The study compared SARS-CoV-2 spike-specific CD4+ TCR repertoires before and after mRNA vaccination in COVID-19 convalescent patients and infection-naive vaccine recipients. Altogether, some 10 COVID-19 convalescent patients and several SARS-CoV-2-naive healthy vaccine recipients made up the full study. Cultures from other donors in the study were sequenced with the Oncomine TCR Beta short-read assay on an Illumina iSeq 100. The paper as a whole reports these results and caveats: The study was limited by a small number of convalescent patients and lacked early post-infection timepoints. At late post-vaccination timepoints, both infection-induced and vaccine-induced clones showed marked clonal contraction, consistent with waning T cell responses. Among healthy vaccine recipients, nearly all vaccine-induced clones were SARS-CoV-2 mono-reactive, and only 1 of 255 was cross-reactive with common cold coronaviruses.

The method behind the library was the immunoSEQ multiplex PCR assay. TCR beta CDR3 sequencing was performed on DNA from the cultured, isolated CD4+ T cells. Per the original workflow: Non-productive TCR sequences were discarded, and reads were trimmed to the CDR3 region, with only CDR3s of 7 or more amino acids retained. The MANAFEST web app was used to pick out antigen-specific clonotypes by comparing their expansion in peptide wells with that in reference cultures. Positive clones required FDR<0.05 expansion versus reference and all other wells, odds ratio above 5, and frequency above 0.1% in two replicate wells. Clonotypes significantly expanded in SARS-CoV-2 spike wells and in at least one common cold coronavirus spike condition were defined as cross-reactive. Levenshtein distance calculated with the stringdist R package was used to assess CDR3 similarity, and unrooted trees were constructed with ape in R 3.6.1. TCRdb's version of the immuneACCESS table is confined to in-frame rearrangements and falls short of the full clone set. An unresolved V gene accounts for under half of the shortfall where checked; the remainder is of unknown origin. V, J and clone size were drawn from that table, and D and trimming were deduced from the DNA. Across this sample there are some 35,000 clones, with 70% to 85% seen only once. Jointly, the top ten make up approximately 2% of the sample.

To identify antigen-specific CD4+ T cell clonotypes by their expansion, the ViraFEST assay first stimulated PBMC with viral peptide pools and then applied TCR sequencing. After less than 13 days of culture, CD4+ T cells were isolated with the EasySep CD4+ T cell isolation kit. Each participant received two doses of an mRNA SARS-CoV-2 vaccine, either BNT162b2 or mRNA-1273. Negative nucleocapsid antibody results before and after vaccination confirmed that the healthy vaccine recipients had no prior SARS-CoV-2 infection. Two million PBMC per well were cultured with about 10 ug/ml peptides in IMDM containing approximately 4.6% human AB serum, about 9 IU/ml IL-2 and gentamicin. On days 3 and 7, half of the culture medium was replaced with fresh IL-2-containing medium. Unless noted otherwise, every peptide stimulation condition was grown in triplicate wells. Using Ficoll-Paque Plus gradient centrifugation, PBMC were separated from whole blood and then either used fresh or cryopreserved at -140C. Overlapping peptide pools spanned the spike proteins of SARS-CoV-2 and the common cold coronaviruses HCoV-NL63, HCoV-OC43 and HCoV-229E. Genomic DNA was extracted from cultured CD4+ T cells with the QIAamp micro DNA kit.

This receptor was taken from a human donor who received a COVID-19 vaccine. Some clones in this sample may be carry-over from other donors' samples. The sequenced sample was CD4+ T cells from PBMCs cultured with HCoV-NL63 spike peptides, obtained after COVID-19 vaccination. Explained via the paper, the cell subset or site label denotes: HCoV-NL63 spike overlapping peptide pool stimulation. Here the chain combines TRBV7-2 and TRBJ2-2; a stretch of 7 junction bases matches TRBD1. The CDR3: CASRTGTGFGTGELFF. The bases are TGTGCCAGCAGGACAGGGACCGGGTTTGGGACCGGGGAGCTGTTTTTT.